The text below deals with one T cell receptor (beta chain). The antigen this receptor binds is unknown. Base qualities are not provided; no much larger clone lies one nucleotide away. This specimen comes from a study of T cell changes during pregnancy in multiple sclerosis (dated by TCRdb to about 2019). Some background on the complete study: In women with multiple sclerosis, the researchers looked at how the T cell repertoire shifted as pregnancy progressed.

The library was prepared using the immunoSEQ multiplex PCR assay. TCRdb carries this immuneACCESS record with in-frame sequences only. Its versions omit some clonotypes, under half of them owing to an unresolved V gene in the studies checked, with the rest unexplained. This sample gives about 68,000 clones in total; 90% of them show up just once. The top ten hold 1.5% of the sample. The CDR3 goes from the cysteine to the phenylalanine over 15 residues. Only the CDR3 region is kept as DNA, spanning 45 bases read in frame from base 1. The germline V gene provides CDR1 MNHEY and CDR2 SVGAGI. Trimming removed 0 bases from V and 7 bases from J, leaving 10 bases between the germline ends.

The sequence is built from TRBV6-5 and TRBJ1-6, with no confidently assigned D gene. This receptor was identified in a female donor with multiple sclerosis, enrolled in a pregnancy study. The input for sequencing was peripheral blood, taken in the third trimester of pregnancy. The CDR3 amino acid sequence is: CASSYSGSRNSPLHF. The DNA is TGTGCCAGCAGTTACTCTGGGAGTAGGAATTCACCCCTCCACTTT.